Below, one T cell receptor (beta chain) is given with its context. Antigen: not known. The sample originates from a study of post-analysis software for immune sequencing data. Study-wide background: The study covered relapsing-remitting, secondary progressive and progressive-relapsing courses of multiple sclerosis. Study-wide results and caveats: In patients, five or six TRBV segments were more frequent than in controls, with TRBV5-6, TRBV5-1 and TRBV20-1 among them.

Trimming took 3 bases from V and 2 from J, leaving 14 bases between them. The CDR3 is made up of 16 amino acids. Libraries were made from TCR beta cDNA, and they carried unique molecular identifiers. Once about 0.85 to 10 million T cells were used, about 510,000 cDNA molecules resulted. Each CDR3 protein is one row after TCRdb ran MiXCR on the PCR reads. The data contain roughly 800,000 distinct CDR3 sequences, 35% to 55% of them singletons. Sequencing input: blood. The chain recombines TRBV12-3 or TRBV12-4 with TRBJ2-1; D uncertain. The clonotype originates from a girl under 18 with multiple sclerosis. The DNA for the CDR3 is TGTGCCAGCAGTTTGGGCGGACCCCTCACCTACAATGAGCAGTTCTTC. It yields the protein CASSLGGPLTYNEQFF.